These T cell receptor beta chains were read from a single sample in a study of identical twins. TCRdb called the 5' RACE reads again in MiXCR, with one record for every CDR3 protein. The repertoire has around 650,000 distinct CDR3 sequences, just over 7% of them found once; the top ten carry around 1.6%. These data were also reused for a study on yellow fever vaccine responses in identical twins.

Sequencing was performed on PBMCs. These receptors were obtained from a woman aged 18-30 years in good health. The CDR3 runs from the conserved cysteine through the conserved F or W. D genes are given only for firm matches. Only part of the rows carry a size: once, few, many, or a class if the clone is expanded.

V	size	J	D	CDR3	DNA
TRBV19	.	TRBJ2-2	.	CASSIPGIPPDGELFF	TGTGCCAGTAGTATCCCCGGGATTCCCCCCGACGGGGAGCTGTTTTTT
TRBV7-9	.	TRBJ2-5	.	CASSTRQILQETQYF	TGTGCCAGCAGCACCCGACAGATTCTCCAAGAGACCCAGTACTTC
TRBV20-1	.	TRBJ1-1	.	CSAFRAEVTEAFF	TGCAGTGCTTTCCGGGCGGAGGTCACTGAAGCTTTCTTT
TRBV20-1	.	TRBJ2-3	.	CSAKDISTDTQYF	TGCAGTGCCAAGGACATAAGCACAGATACGCAGTATTTT
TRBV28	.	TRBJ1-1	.	CVTQFRTEAFF	TGTGTCACCCAATTCCGGACTGAAGCTTTCTTT
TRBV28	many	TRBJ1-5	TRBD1	CASSFFSGQGEFNSNQPQHF	TGTGCCAGCAGTTTTTTCAGCGGACAGGGCGAGTTCAATAGCAATCAGCCCCAGCATTTT
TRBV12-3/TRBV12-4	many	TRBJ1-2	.	CASSFSYGYTF	TGTGCCAGCAGTTTCTCCTATGGCTACACCTTC
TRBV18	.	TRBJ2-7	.	CASSPLQGGEQYF	TGTGCCAGCTCACCTCTCCAGGGAGGCGAGCAGTACTTC
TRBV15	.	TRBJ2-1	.	CATSTSLRDTVPEQFF	TGTGCCACCAGTACGAGTCTTCGGGACACCGTTCCCGAGCAGTTCTTC
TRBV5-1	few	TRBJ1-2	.	CASSFAGSDYGYTF	TGCGCCAGCAGCTTCGCGGGATCCGACTATGGCTACACCTTC
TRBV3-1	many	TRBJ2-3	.	CASERRGSTDTQYF	TGTGCCAGCGAGCGAAGGGGATCCACAGATACGCAGTATTTT
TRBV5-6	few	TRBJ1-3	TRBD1	CASSSYGTGPSGNTIYF	TGTGCCAGCAGCTCGTATGGGACAGGACCATCTGGAAACACCATATATTTT
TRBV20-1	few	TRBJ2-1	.	CSAKYPGGNEQFF	TGCAGTGCTAAGTACCCAGGCGGAAATGAGCAGTTCTTC
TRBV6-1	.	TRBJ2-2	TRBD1	CASSEALGTGFPGELFF	TGTGCCAGCAGTGAAGCGCTAGGGACAGGGTTTCCCGGGGAGCTGTTTTTT
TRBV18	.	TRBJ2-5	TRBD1	CASSPATGWETQYF	TGTGCCAGCTCACCAGCGACAGGGTGGGAGACCCAGTACTTC
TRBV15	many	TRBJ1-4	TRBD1	CATSRETGATNEKLFF	TGTGCCACCAGCAGAGAGACAGGGGCTACTAATGAAAAACTGTTTTTT
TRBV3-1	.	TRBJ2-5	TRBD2	CASCQEGTSGRPIQETQYF	TGTGCCAGCTGCCAAGAGGGGACTAGCGGGAGACCCATCCAAGAGACCCAGTACTTC
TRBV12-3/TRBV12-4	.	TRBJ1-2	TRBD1	CAKTGAYGYTF	TGTGCCAAAACAGGGGCCTATGGCTACACCTTC
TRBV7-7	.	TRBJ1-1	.	CASSKGESNTEAFF	TGTGCCAGCAGCAAGGGGGAGTCGAACACTGAAGCTTTCTTT
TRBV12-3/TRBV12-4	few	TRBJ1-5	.	CASSLLGAASNQPQHF	TGTGCCAGCAGTTTGTTAGGGGCAGCTAGCAATCAGCCCCAGCATTTT
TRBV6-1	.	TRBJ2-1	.	CASSNRARYNEQFF	TGTGCCAGCAGCAACAGGGCTCGCTACAATGAGCAGTTCTTC
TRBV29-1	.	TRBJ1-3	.	CSVGGVGNTIYF	TGCAGCGTTGGAGGGGTGGGAAACACCATATATTTT
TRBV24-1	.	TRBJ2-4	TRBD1	CATSPGQGRYVAKNIQYF	TGTGCCACCAGCCCGGGACAGGGGCGGTACGTGGCCAAAAACATTCAGTACTTC
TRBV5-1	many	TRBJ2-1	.	CASSRDRTYNEQFF	TGCGCCAGCAGCCGAGACAGGACCTACAATGAGCAGTTCTTC
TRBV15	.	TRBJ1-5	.	CATSRDRQGGQPQHF	TGTGCCACCAGCAGAGATCGGCAGGGCGGGCAGCCCCAGCATTTT
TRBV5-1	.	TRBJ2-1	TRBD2	CASSSGVVISGEVYEQFF	TGCGCCAGCAGCTCCGGCGTGGTCATTAGCGGGGAGGTATATGAGCAGTTCTTC
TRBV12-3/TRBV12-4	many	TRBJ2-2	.	CASSPRRQNTGELFF	TGTGCCAGCAGCCCCCGTCGGCAGAACACCGGGGAGCTGTTTTTT
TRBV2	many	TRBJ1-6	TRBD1	CASNFRRTGTLSYNSPLHF	TGTGCCAGCAATTTTCGAAGGACAGGGACCCTCTCCTATAATTCACCCCTCCACTTT
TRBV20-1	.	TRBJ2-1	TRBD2	CSARVGGSTYNEQFF	TGCAGTGCTAGAGTGGGCGGGAGCACCTACAATGAGCAGTTCTTC
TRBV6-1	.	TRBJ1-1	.	CASSGPGGPQAFF	TGTGCCAGCAGTGGGCCGGGGGGGCCTCAAGCTTTCTTT
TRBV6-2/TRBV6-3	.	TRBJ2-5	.	CASGWGAVSVQETQYF	TGTGCCAGCGGCTGGGGGGCCGTTTCGGTCCAAGAGACCCAGTACTTC
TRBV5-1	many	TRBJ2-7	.	CASTQGGGVSYEQYF	TGCGCCAGCACTCAGGGGGGGGGAGTGTCCTACGAGCAGTACTTC
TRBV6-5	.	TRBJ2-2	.	CASSYTPGELFF	TGTGCCAGCAGTTATACCCCCGGGGAGCTGTTTTTT
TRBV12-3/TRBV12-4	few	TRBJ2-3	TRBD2	CASTLSSGGLDTQYF	TGTGCCAGCACCCTATCTAGCGGGGGGTTAGATACGCAGTATTTT
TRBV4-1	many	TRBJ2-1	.	CASSSYGTPYNEQFF	TGCGCCAGCAGCTCCTACGGGACACCTTACAATGAGCAGTTCTTC
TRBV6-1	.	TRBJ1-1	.	CASSELQGDTEAFF	TGTGCCAGCAGTGAGCTCCAAGGAGACACTGAAGCTTTCTTT
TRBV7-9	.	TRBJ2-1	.	CASSTRDFYNEQFF	TGTGCCAGCAGCACCAGGGACTTCTACAATGAGCAGTTCTTC
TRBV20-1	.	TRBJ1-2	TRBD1	CSARVETGWDYGYTF	TGCAGTGCTAGAGTAGAGACAGGGTGGGACTATGGCTACACCTTC
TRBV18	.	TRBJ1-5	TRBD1	CASSPFPKTGVQPQHF	TGTGCCAGCTCACCTTTCCCAAAGACAGGGGTGCAGCCCCAGCATTTT
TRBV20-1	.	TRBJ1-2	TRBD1	CSAIGTAPNYGYTF	TGCAGTGCCATCGGGACAGCGCCAAACTATGGCTACACCTTC
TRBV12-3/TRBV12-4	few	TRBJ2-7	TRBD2	CASSSTSVPSYEQYF	TGTGCCAGCAGTTCGACTAGCGTACCCTCCTACGAGCAGTACTTC
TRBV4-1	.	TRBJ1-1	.	CASSRTSDLNTEAFF	TGCGCCAGCAGCCGAACATCAGACCTAAACACTGAAGCTTTCTTT
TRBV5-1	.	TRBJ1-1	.	CASRSHTEAFF	TGCGCCAGCAGGTCCCACACTGAAGCTTTCTTT
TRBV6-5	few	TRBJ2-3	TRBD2	CASSFRLAGGPDTQYF	TGTGCCAGCAGTTTCAGACTAGCGGGGGGGCCTGATACGCAGTATTTT
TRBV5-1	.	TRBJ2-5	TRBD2	CASSLGLAGELETQYF	TGCGCCAGCAGCTTGGGACTAGCGGGAGAATTGGAGACCCAGTACTTC
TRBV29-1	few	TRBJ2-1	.	CSAPGNLEQFF	TGCAGCGCGCCGGGTAATCTAGAGCAGTTCTTC
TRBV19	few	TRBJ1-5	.	CASSTSGKVSNQPQHF	TGTGCCAGTAGTACCAGCGGTAAAGTTAGCAATCAGCCCCAGCATTTT
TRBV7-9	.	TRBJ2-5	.	CASSLGGGQLQETQYF	TGTGCCAGCAGCTTAGGGGGAGGACAGTTACAAGAGACCCAGTACTTC
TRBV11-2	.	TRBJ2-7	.	CASSSTWGETYEQYF	TGTGCCAGCAGCTCCACGTGGGGGGAGACATACGAGCAGTACTTC
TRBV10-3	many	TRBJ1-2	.	CAITDGGEVSYGYTF	TGTGCCATCACCGATGGGGGGGAAGTTAGCTATGGCTACACCTTC